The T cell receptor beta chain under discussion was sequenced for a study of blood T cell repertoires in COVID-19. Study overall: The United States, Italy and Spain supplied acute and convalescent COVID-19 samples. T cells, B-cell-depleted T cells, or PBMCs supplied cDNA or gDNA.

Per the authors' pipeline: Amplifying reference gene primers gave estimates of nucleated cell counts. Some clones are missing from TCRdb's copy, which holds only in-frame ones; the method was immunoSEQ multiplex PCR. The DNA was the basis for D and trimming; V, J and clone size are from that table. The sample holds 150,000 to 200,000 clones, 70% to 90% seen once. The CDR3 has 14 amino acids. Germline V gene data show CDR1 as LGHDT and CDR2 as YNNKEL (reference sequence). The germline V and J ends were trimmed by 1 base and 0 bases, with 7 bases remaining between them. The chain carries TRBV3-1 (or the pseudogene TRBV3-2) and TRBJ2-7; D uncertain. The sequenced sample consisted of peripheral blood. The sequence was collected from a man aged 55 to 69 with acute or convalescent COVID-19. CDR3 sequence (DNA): TGTGCCAGCAGCCAAGTGCCGAGCTCCTACGAGCAGTACTTC. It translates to CASSQVPSSYEQYF.